This T cell receptor (beta chain) derives from a study of blood T cell repertoires in COVID-19. The overall study: Collection of acute and convalescent COVID-19 samples took place in the United States, Italy and Spain. Sources were T cells, B-cell-depleted T cells, or PBMCs; the material itself was cDNA or gDNA.

Original processing methods: Quantification of nucleated cells was approximated via reference gene primer amplification. TCRdb's copy holds only in-frame clones and misses some; the assay was immunoSEQ multiplex PCR. V and J calls and clone size are given by that table; D and trimming were obtained from the DNA. The profile shows roughly 500,000 clones, approximately 85% of them singletons. Trimming shortened V by 1 base and J by 0 bases, and 11 bases separated the two germline ends. Germline lookup yields CDR1 SGHRS and CDR2 YFSETQ. The CDR3 has 17 residues. Sequencing was done on a sample of peripheral blood. This receptor was identified in a human donor in a cohort sampled during active COVID-19. V is TRBV5-1 and J is TRBJ2-6; D remains ambiguous. Here the CDR3 reads CASSLLGSDSGANVLTF. The CDR3 coding sequence is TGCGCCAGCAGCTTGCTAGGATCGGACTCTGGGGCCAACGTCCTGACTTTC.